These 17 T cell receptor beta chains originate from one sample sequenced in a study of patients and donors after allogeneic stem cell transplantation. TCRdb called the RT-PCR reads again in MiXCR, with one record for every CDR3 protein. Of about 230,000 distinct CDR3 sequences detected, over 12% appear once; the ten largest clones hold 9.5% to 13%. The specimen sequenced was blood, either unsorted or a sorted T cell fraction (not recorded which). The origin of the receptors is a human donor who was either an allogeneic HSCT recipient or a stem cell or donor lymphocyte infusion donor (not recorded which). It is not recorded whose cells these are; they may come from a transplant donor.

CDR3 in DNA: TGCAGTGCTAGAGAGGGGGGGCGTGTGGAGACCCAGTACTTC. Translating it yields CSAREGGRVETQYF. The V gene is TRBV20-1, the J gene TRBJ2-5; weak D call: TRBD2 (7 bases). Germline CDR1 is DFQATT and CDR2 is SNEGSKA (reference sequence). The ends were cut back, 0 bases at V and 5 bases at J, with 13 bases in the middle. The CDR3 contains 14 residues.

A word on this clonotype: One junction end disagrees with the germline gene, perhaps due to a read error. J is TRBJ1-4 and V is TRBV20-1; D is perhaps TRBD1 (5 bases). CDR3 length equals 12 residues. In germline, CDR1 is DFQATT, CDR2 SNEGSKA (reference sequence). CDR3 nucleotide sequence: TGCAGTGCTAGAGAGCCAGGGTCTCCGTTGATTTTT. This codes for CSAREPGSPLIF.

The chain carries TRBV4-1 and TRBJ2-6; no firm D call. CDR1 MGHRA and CDR2 YSYEKL come from the germline V gene. The CDR3 extends over 16 amino acids. Trimming left V 1 base short and J 0 bases short, with 7 bases between. The CDR3 spells CASSQVGASGANVLTF. Written as DNA, the CDR3 is TGCGCCAGCAGCCAAGTAGGCGCCTCTGGGGCCAACGTCCTGACTTTC.

The chain links TRBV7-3 to TRBJ2-3, with D tentatively TRBD1 or TRBD2 (5 bases each). This CDR3 is built from 16 residues. Trimming pared 0 bases from V and 4 bases from J, leaving 14 bases between. CDR1 is SGHTA and CDR2 is FQGTGA in the germline V gene. The CDR3 loop reads CASSLTTGPFADTQYF. DNA for the CDR3: TGTGCCAGCAGCTTAACGACGGGACCCTTCGCAGATACGCAGTATTTT.

This clonotype was observed many times. The rearrangement joins TRBV28 to TRBJ2-5; 11 positions agree with TRBD1. Germline CDR1 and CDR2: MDHEN and SYDVKM. V trimming: 5 bases; J trimming: 5 bases; junction bases outside the gene matches: 7. The CDR3 runs 15 residues. The CDR3 loop is CASSPWTGGYETQYF. The CDR3 DNA sequence: TGTGCCAGCAGTCCATGGACAGGGGGCTACGAGACCCAGTACTTC.

The sample holds many counts of this clonotype. This rearrangement joins TRBV27 to TRBJ2-7; D tentatively reads TRBD1 or TRBD2 (5 bases each). The CDR3 runs 15 residues. V was cut by 0 bases and J by 2 bases, with 11 bases left in between. The V gene's germline CDR1 is MNHEY and CDR2 SMNVEV (reference sequence). CDR3 loop: CASSLSPQGAYEQYF. The CDR3 DNA reads as TGTGCCAGCAGTTTATCTCCCCAGGGAGCCTACGAGCAGTACTTC.

In its sample, this clonotype was seen a few times. The chain links TRBV6-1 to TRBJ2-2; 12 nucleotides align to TRBD1. CDR1 and CDR2 (germline): MNHNS, SASEGT. Trimming took 6 bases from V and 5 from J; bases not matched to a gene: 4. The CDR3 loop spans 15 amino acids. The CDR3 DNA sequence: TGTGCCAGCAGGGGACAGGGGGCCGGTACCGGGGAGCTGTTTTTT. Translation: CASRGQGAGTGELFF.

This clonotype occurred many times. The rearrangement joins TRBV29-1 to TRBJ1-4, with D tentatively TRBD1 (6 bases). Germline CDR1 SQVTM, CDR2 ANQGSEA. The CDR3 runs 12 residues. Trimming took off 1 base at V and 12 bases at J, with 12 bases between the two ends. The DNA of the CDR3 is TGCAGCGTTGAAGGACCCAGGGGAGAACTGTTTTTT. Protein sequence: CSVEGPRGELFF.

The genes are TRBV5-1 and TRBJ1-5; D unresolved. Trimming shortened V by 1 base and J by 4 bases, and 12 bases separated the two germline ends. CDR1 and CDR2 from the germline V gene are SGHRS and YFSETQ. This CDR3 has 15 amino acids. The DNA for the CDR3 is TGCGCCAGCAGCTTGAGTCCAGGAGATAATCAGCCCCAGCATTTT. Protein product: CASSLSPGDNQPQHF. Variable domain in full (rest from reference TRBV5-1 and TRBJ1-5): KAGVTQTPRYLIKTRGQQVTLSCSPISGHRSVSWYQQTPGQGLQFLFEYFSETQRNKGNFPGRFSGRQFSNSRSEMNVSTLELGDSALYLCASSLSPGDNQPQHFGDGTRLSIL.

The chain carries TRBV6-1 and TRBJ1-3; D gene uncertain. V lost 6 bases to trimming and J lost 1 base, with 13 bases between them. This CDR3 spans 15 amino acids. Germline values: CDR1 MNHNS, CDR2 SASEGT. CDR3 amino acids: CASSHKIPSGNTIYF. CDR3 bases: TGTGCCAGCAGCCATAAAATACCTTCTGGAAACACCATATATTTT.

This clonotype was found a few times. As DNA, the CDR3 is TGCAGCGTTGATACAGGAAGCAATCAGCCCCAGCATTTT. Its protein product is CSVDTGSNQPQHF. This rearrangement joins TRBV29-1 to TRBJ1-5; perhaps TRBD1 as D (5 bases). In germline, CDR1 is SQVTM, CDR2 ANQGSEA. V lost 3 bases and J 1 base, leaving 7 bases between the germline ends. This CDR3 spans 13 amino acids.

In this sample, this clonotype turned up a few times. The chain links TRBV12-3 or TRBV12-4 to TRBJ2-1, with 12 bases matching TRBD2. V was clipped by 5 bases and J by 9 bases; unmatched bases: 8. The CDR3 totals 15 residues. In DNA, the CDR3 is TGTGCCAGCAGTCCCCTAGCGGGAGGGCCGGGTGAGCAGTTCTTC. The encoded protein is CASSPLAGGPGEQFF.

This clonotype was observed many times. The J gene is TRBJ2-3, the V gene TRBV5-1; D gene unclear. V was clipped by 0 bases and J by 2 bases, with 13 bases between them. The CDR3 has 16 residues. Germline values: CDR1 SGHRS, CDR2 YFSETQ. This chain's CDR3 is CASSLGGRHPTDTQYF. CDR3 nucleotide sequence: TGCGCCAGCAGCTTGGGGGGTCGCCATCCCACAGATACGCAGTATTTT.

The chain recombines TRBV10-3 with TRBJ1-1, with 9 bases that match TRBD1. The CDR3 is 16 residues long. Germline V lookup: CDR1 ENHRY, CDR2 SYGVKD. Losses at the gene ends were 7 bases for V and 8 bases for J; bases not matched to a gene: 17. CDR3 in amino acids: CAIKGPGTGNSGEAFF. In DNA form, the CDR3 reads TGTGCCATCAAGGGACCCGGGACAGGGAATTCGGGCGAAGCTTTCTTT.

This clonotype was found many times. The rearrangement joins TRBV12-5 to TRBJ1-2; no reliable D call. V lost 7 bases to trimming and J lost 1 base, with 13 bases between them. Germline V gene data show CDR1 as LGHNT and CDR2 as FRNRAP. The CDR3 contains 14 residues. The CDR3 DNA reads TGTGCTAGTGCCCGAGGACGGGATAACTATGGCTACACCTTC. Translating it yields CASARGRDNYGYTF.

The rearrangement uses TRBV6-2 or TRBV6-3 and TRBJ1-5; D is uncertain. CDR3 length: 15 residues. Trimming cost V 7 bases and J 4 bases, with 17 bases left between them. Germline assignment: CDR1 MNHEY and CDR2 SVGEGT. The CDR3 nucleotides read TGTGCCAGCAACATGGGCCTGCTTATAAATCAGCCCCAGCATTTT. It yields the protein CASNMGLLINQPQHF.

This clonotype was observed many times. The genes are TRBV5-1 and TRBJ2-5, with 7 bases identical to TRBD2. The V segment lost 9 bases and the J segment 1 base; nucleotides outside the gene matches: 12. Germline V gene lookup returns CDR1 SGHRS and CDR2 YFSETQ. The CDR3 is made up of 15 amino acids. Written as DNA, the CDR3 is TGCGCCACCCAAGAAGGACTAGGACGCCAAGAGACCCAGTACTTC. It translates to CATQEGLGRQETQYF.